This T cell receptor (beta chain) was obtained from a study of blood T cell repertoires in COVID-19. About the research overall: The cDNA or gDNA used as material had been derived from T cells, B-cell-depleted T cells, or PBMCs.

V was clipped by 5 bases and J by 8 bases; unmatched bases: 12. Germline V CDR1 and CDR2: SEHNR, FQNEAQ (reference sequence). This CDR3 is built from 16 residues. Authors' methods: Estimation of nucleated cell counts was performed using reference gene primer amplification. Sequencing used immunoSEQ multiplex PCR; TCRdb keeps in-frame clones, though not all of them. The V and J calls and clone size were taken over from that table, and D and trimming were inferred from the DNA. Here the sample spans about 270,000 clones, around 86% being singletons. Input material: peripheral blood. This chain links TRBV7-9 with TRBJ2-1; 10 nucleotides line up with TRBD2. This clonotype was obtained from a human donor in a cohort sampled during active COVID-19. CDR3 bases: TGTGCCAGCAGCCAAGGGTCTAGCGGGAGTCACTATGAGCAGTTCTTC. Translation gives CASSQGSSGSHYEQFF.